The 13 T cell receptor beta chains below come from one sample, sequenced in a study of beta chain features in type 1 diabetes. Their antigens are not known. Regarding the study as a whole: TCRB CDR3s were moderately but significantly shorter in Type 1 diabetes patients in all four CD4+ subsets.

The investigators reverse transcribed all of the isolated RNA, so they sequenced expressed TCRB transcripts. Produced via immunoSEQ multiplex PCR; TCRdb's table is partial and in-frame only. The sample consists of 640,000 or so clones, 11% to 15% of them appearing once. The sample taken for sequencing was naive CD4+ T cells from blood. The receptors were sampled from a man in his late teens or twenties with type 1 diabetes.

CDR3 DNA: TGTGCCAGCAGCCGGGAGTACCAAGAGACCCAGTACTTC. Its translation is CASSREYQETQYF. V and J are TRBV16 and TRBJ2-5; TRBD2 is a possible D gene (5 bases). The CDR3 runs to 13 residues. The germline V gene has CDR1 KGHSY and CDR2 FQNENV. Trimming shortened V by 4 bases and J by 0 bases, and 6 bases separated the two germline ends. The full variable domain, its missing parts supplied by reference TRBV16 and TRBJ2-5, is GEEVAQTPKHLVRGEGQKAKLYCAPIKGHSYVFWYQQVLKNEFKFLISFQNENVFDETGMPKERFSAKCLPNSPCSLEIQATKLEDSAVYFCASSREYQETQYFGPGTRLLVL.

In DNA, the CDR3 is TGCGCCAGCAGCCAAGTCGGTTCGCGAGAAAATACGCAGTATTTT. Protein: CASSQVGSRENTQYF. The gene calls are TRBV4-1 and TRBJ2-3; D is undetermined. The V and J ends lost 1 base and 7 bases respectively, with 15 bases between them. The CDR3 runs to 15 residues. Germline CDR1 is MGHRA and CDR2 is YSYEKL.

This clone was counted a few times. J is TRBJ2-2 and V is TRBV7-2, with TRBD2 matching over 8 bases. V lost 8 bases and J lost 6; bases outside the gene matches: 8. Germline lookup yields CDR1 SGHTA and CDR2 FQGNSA. The CDR3 covers 14 residues. CDR3 nucleotide sequence: TGTGCCAGCCGCAGCGGGAGTTCCTCCGGGGAGCTGTTTTTT. The encoded protein is CASRSGSSSGELFF.

This clone has a handful of counts. The chain has TRBV7-9 and TRBJ2-6; no firm D call. Germline V gene sequence: CDR1 SEHNR, CDR2 FQNEAQ (reference sequence). This CDR3 region has 19 residues. V was shortened by 4 bases and J by 1 base, with 20 bases between the two germline ends. The CDR3 sequence is CASSSLTSTVQSGANVLTF. CDR3 DNA sequence: TGTGCCAGCAGCTCCCTGACAAGTACGGTACAATCTGGGGCCAACGTCCTGACTTTC.

V gene TRBV14 combines with J gene TRBJ1-2, with 9 bases aligning to TRBD1. The germline gives CDR1 SGHDN, CDR2 FVKESK. Trimming cost V 2 bases and J 0 bases; bases outside gene matches: 7. This CDR3 contains 17 residues. CDR3 amino acids: CASSQRTGATSNYGYTF. In DNA, the CDR3 is TGTGCCAGCAGCCAACGGACAGGGGCAACTTCTAACTATGGCTACACCTTC. The full variable domain, its missing parts supplied by reference TRBV14 and TRBJ1-2, is EAGVTQFPSHSVIEKGQTVTLRCDPISGHDNLYWYRRVMGKEIKFLLHFVKESKQDESGMPNNRFLAERTGGTYSTLKVQPAELEDSGVYFCASSQRTGATSNYGYTFGSGTRLTVV.

This clone was observed a handful of times. The chain is built from TRBV5-6 and TRBJ1-2, with D unclear. The CDR3 covers 16 residues. Germline lookup yields CDR1 SGHDT and CDR2 YYEEEE. Trimming cost V 4 bases and J 3 bases, with 19 bases left between them. CDR3 nucleotide sequence: TGTGCCAGCAGCGACGGACCGGTCCGGACTGACTATGGCTACACCTTC. Protein sequence: CASSDGPVRTDYGYTF.

Only a few counts were recorded for this clone. The chain couples TRBV2 to TRBJ2-1; D not certain. V lost 6 bases and J lost 2, with 14 bases in between. Germline CDR1 is SNHLY and CDR2 is FYNNEI. CDR3 length: 15 amino acids. CDR3 nucleotides: TGTGCCAGCAGAGTGGACCGCGGCCCCTACAATGAGCAGTTCTTC. Translating it yields CASRVDRGPYNEQFF.

This clone came up a few times. V gene TRBV9 combines with J gene TRBJ2-7; 11 bases line up with TRBD2. V lost 0 bases, J lost 2 bases, and 4 bases stayed unmatched. The CDR3 runs to 16 residues. The germline V gene has CDR1 SGDLS and CDR2 YYNGEE. Here the CDR3 DNA reads TGTGCCAGCAGCGTAGCTGGGACTAGCGGAACCTACGAGCAGTACTTC. This encodes CASSVAGTSGTYEQYF.

The chain recombines TRBV9 with TRBJ2-1; 9 positions match TRBD2. CDR3 length equals 15 residues. The V gene's germline CDR1 is SGDLS and CDR2 YYNGEE. V shed 0 bases, J shed 5 bases, and the junction held 3 bases outside the gene matches. The CDR3 sequence: CASSVGSGRNNEQFF. CDR3 DNA sequence: TGTGCCAGCAGCGTAGGTAGCGGGAGAAACAATGAGCAGTTCTTC.

This clone has more than one count but fewer than ten. V and J are TRBV5-5 and TRBJ2-5; D possibly corresponds to TRBD1 (6 bases). Between the trimmed V and J ends, which lost 2 bases and 4 bases, there was a span of 12 bases. Germline V gene lookup returns CDR1 SGHKS and CDR2 YYEKEE (reference sequence). CDR3 size: 14 residues. CDR3 sequence (DNA): TGTGCCAGCAGCTTCCGACAGGCCAGAGAGACCCAGTACTTC. It is translated as CASSFRQARETQYF.

The table lists this clone with a count of one. The rearrangement uses TRBV5-6 and TRBJ2-5; possibly TRBD2 for D (6 bases). The CDR3 runs 14 residues. V gave up 2 bases and J gave up 5 bases, with 13 bases separating them. Germline V gene lookup returns CDR1 SGHDT and CDR2 YYEEEE. The CDR3 nucleotides are TGTGCCAGCAGCTTCCTTCCGGAGGGCGAGACCCAGTACTTC. Translated: CASSFLPEGETQYF.

To note about this clone: The same CDR3 is also encoded by other DNA sequences in this sample. J is TRBJ2-1 and V is TRBV6-5; no clear D gene. The V end lost 0 bases, the J end lost 0 bases, and 6 bases lay between the germline ends. Looked up from germline, CDR1 is MNHEY and CDR2 is SVGAGI. The CDR3 sequence is 15 residues long. The CDR3 loop reads CASSYSPTSYNEQFF. The CDR3 nucleotides are TGTGCCAGCAGTTACTCCCCGACCTCCTACAATGAGCAGTTCTTC.

The J gene is TRBJ2-5, the V gene TRBV5-1, with TRBD2 as a possible D gene (5 bases). The CDR3 is made up of 13 amino acids. Per germline, CDR1 SGHRS and CDR2 YFSETQ. The V end lost 0 bases, the J end lost 5 bases, and 8 bases lay between the germline ends. CDR3 in amino acids: CASSLARGETQYF. The CDR3 bases are TGCGCCAGCAGCTTGGCCCGCGGGGAGACCCAGTACTTC. Full variable domain (rest looked up from reference TRBV5-1 and TRBJ2-5): KAGVTQTPRYLIKTRGQQVTLSCSPISGHRSVSWYQQTPGQGLQFLFEYFSETQRNKGNFPGRFSGRQFSNSRSEMNVSTLELGDSALYLCASSLARGETQYFGPGTRLLVL.